The rows below give T cell receptor beta chains drawn from one sample of a study of T-cell reconstitution after alpha-beta-depleted transplantation in children. Each CDR3 protein is one row after TCRdb ran MiXCR on the PCR reads. The sample carries almost 600,000 distinct CDR3 sequences, around 27% recorded once. This specimen consisted of PBMCs, obtained before TCRalphabeta/CD19-depleted stem cell transplant. The source of these receptors is a boy younger than two with Wiskott-Aldrich syndrome, due to receive a stem cell transplant. Each CDR3 is given with its conserved first and last residue. D genes are given only for firm matches. Size is omitted from some rows. Given values are once, few, many or a class for expanded clones.

v_call	clone_size	j_call	d_call	cdr3_aa	cdr3_nt
TRBV12-3/TRBV12-4	few	TRBJ2-7	NA	CASSPSATSYEQYF	TGTGCCAGCAGTCCTTCCGCGACCTCCTACGAGCAGTACTTC
TRBV29-1	NA	TRBJ1-1	TRBD1	CSVNRGGTEAFF	TGCAGCGTTAACAGGGGCGGCACTGAAGCTTTCTTT
TRBV6-5	NA	TRBJ1-2	TRBD1	CASSLPGQGQGYTF	TGTGCCAGCAGCTTACCGGGACAGGGGCAAGGCTACACCTTC
TRBV20-1	few	TRBJ1-2	NA	CSARSGTEVTLNYGYTF	TGCAGTGCTAGGAGCGGGACGGAAGTTACCCTAAACTATGGCTACACCTTC
TRBV7-2	NA	TRBJ2-5	TRBD1	CASSLGSAGGETQYF	TGTGCCAGCAGCTTAGGGTCGGCAGGGGGAGAGACCCAGTACTTC
TRBV11-2	few	TRBJ1-1	NA	CASSLGVGPRSTEAFF	TGTGCCAGCAGCTTAGGTGTCGGCCCGCGGAGCACTGAAGCTTTCTTT
TRBV5-1	NA	TRBJ2-6	NA	CASSPGANVLTF	TGTGCCAGCTCTCCTGGGGCCAACGTCCTGACTTTC
TRBV11-2	few	TRBJ2-7	NA	CASSPYSKREQYF	TGTGCCAGCAGCCCCTATTCGAAGCGGGAGCAGTACTTC
TRBV5-1	NA	TRBJ1-3	NA	CASRALSEDTIYF	TGCGCCAGCCGTGCCTTAAGTGAGGACACCATATATTTT
TRBV11-2	NA	TRBJ2-7	NA	CASSLTPGQPSYEQYF	TGTGCCAGCAGCTTAACCCCTGGACAGCCCTCCTACGAGCAGTACTTC
TRBV20-1	few	TRBJ2-3	NA	CSATETSTDTQYF	TGCAGTGCTACAGAGACTAGCACAGATACGCAGTATTTT
TRBV27	NA	TRBJ2-1	TRBD2	CASSMTSGYGDEQFF	TGTGCCAGCAGTATGACTAGCGGCTACGGAGATGAGCAGTTCTTC
TRBV7-9	NA	TRBJ2-1	NA	CASSFERTGNEQFF	TGTGCCAGCAGCTTTGAACGAACTGGCAATGAGCAGTTCTTC
TRBV20-1	NA	TRBJ2-5	TRBD2	CSARGLAPGRETQYF	TGCAGTGCTAGGGGACTAGCGCCGGGCAGAGAGACCCAGTACTTC
TRBV20-1	NA	TRBJ2-6	NA	CSARDLLLGANVLTF	TGCAGTGCTAGAGATCTCCTCCTTGGGGCCAACGTCCTGACTTTC
TRBV28	NA	TRBJ1-2	NA	CASSLEPLKNYGYTF	TGTGCCAGCAGTTTAGAACCCTTAAAGAACTATGGCTACACCTTC
TRBV12-3/TRBV12-4	NA	TRBJ2-2	NA	CATRNLRTGRAGELFF	TGTGCCACCAGGAACCTCCGTACAGGGAGGGCCGGGGAGCTGTTTTTT
TRBV5-6	few	TRBJ2-2	NA	CASSTTGRIYTGELFF	TGTGCCAGCAGCACCACAGGTAGAATCTACACCGGGGAGCTGTTTTTT
TRBV30	once	TRBJ1-2	NA	CAWSKSGKTNYGYTF	TGTGCCTGGAGTAAGTCGGGAAAGACTAACTATGGCTACACCTTC
TRBV5-1	few	TRBJ2-1	NA	CASSLARVRIPEQFF	TGCGCCAGCAGCTTGGCCAGGGTTAGAATACCTGAGCAGTTCTTC
TRBV28	few	TRBJ2-7	TRBD1	CASSGGAYEQYF	TGTGCCAGCTCAGGGGGCGCCTACGAGCAGTACTTC
TRBV27	NA	TRBJ2-1	NA	CASSWGRTRINEQFF	TGTGCCAGCAGTTGGGGCCGGACACGGATCAATGAGCAGTTCTTC
TRBV6-5	NA	TRBJ2-1	TRBD2	CASSYTGRANEQFF	TGTGCCAGCAGTTACACCGGGAGGGCAAATGAGCAGTTCTTC
TRBV27	NA	TRBJ1-1	NA	CASSHNGLNTEAFF	TGTGCCAGCAGTCATAATGGGTTAAACACTGAAGCTTTCTTT
TRBV9	NA	TRBJ2-5	NA	CASSVGLPLQETQYF	TGTGCCAGCAGCGTAGGGCTCCCACTCCAAGAGACCCAGTACTTC
TRBV29-1	once	TRBJ2-3	TRBD2	CSGSGSGWYTDTQYF	TGCAGCGGGAGCGGGAGTGGTTGGTACACAGATACGCAGTATTTT
TRBV5-1	NA	TRBJ2-7	TRBD2	CASSLLAGYHEQYF	TGCGCCAGCAGCTTGCTAGCGGGATATCACGAGCAGTACTTC
TRBV5-1	NA	TRBJ2-1	TRBD2	CASSLLRESNEQFF	TGCGCCAGCAGCTTGTTGCGGGAGTCCAATGAGCAGTTCTTC
TRBV15	few	TRBJ2-7	TRBD1	CATSRETGANYEQYF	TGTGCCACCAGCAGAGAAACAGGGGCCAACTACGAGCAGTACTTC
TRBV5-1	few	TRBJ2-7	TRBD1	CASSFATGEYEQYF	TGCGCCAGCAGCTTCGCAACAGGGGAATACGAGCAGTACTTC
TRBV9	NA	TRBJ1-4	NA	CASSVDVGLNEKLFF	TGTGCCAGCAGCGTAGATGTGGGCCTGAATGAAAAACTGTTTTTT
TRBV6-1	NA	TRBJ2-1	TRBD2	CASSGTSGAGNEQFF	TGTGCCAGCAGTGGGACTAGCGGGGCGGGAAATGAGCAGTTCTTC
TRBV12-3/TRBV12-4	NA	TRBJ1-2	TRBD1	CASSGDRGPHYTF	TGTGCCAGCAGTGGGGACAGGGGGCCACACTACACCTTC
TRBV30	NA	TRBJ2-2	NA	CAWRGSGTGELFF	TGTGCCTGGAGAGGGAGCGGCACCGGGGAGCTGTTTTTT
TRBV24-1	NA	TRBJ2-7	TRBD1	CATSGLEGTGYYEQYF	TGTGCCACCAGTGGACTTGAGGGGACAGGGTACTACGAGCAGTACTTC
TRBV12-3/TRBV12-4	NA	TRBJ1-2	TRBD1	CASRGTGPGYTF	TGTGCCAGCAGGGGGACAGGGCCTGGCTACACCTTC
TRBV6-2/TRBV6-3	NA	TRBJ2-1	NA	CATLAYSYNEQFF	TGTGCCACCCTAGCTTATAGTTACAATGAGCAGTTCTTC